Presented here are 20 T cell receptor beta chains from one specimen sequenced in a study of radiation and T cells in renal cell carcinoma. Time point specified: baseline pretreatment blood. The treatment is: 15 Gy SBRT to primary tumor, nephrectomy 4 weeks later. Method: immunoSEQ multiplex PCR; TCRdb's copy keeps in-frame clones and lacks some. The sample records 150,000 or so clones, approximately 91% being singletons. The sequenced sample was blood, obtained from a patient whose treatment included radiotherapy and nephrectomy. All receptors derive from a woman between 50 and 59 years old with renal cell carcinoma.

CDR3 residues: CASSPGGTSNYGYTF. CDR3 DNA: TGTGCCAGTAGTCCAGGAGGCACCTCTAACTATGGCTACACCTTC. The chain couples TRBV19 to TRBJ1-2; no clear D. V was shortened by 5 bases and J by 0 bases, with 13 bases between the two germline ends. The CDR3 consists of 15 residues. Germline V lookup: CDR1 LNHDA, CDR2 SQIVND (reference sequence).

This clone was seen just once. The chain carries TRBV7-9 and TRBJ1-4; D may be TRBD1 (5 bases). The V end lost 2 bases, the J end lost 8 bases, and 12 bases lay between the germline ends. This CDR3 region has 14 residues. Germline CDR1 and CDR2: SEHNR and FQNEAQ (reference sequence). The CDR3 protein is CASSLRSRGEKLFF. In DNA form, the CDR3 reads TGTGCCAGCAGCTTAAGGAGTAGGGGCGAAAAACTGTTTTTT.

CDR3 loop: CAISESGSLKQPQHF. CDR3 DNA sequence: TGTGCCATCAGTGAGTCGGGCAGTCTCAAACAGCCCCAGCATTTT. The chain employs TRBV10-3 and TRBJ1-5, with no clear D. Trimming took off 0 bases at V and 7 bases at J, with 13 bases between the two ends. There are 15 residues in the CDR3. Germline lookup yields CDR1 ENHRY and CDR2 SYGVKD.

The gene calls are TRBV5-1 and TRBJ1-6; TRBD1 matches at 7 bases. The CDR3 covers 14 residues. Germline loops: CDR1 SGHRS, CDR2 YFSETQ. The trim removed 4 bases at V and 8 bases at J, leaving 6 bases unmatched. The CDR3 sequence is CASSSGQDDSPLHF. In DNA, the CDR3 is TGCGCCAGCAGCAGTGGACAGGACGATTCACCCCTCCACTTT. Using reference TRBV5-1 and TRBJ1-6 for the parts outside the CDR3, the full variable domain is KAGVTQTPRYLIKTRGQQVTLSCSPISGHRSVSWYQQTPGQGLQFLFEYFSETQRNKGNFPGRFSGRQFSNSRSEMNVSTLELGDSALYLCASSSGQDDSPLHFGNGTRLTVT.

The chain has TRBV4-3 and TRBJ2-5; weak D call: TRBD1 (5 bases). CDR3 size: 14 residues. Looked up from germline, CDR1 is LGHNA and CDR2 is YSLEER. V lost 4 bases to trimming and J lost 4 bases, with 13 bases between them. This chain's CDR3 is CASSPTVSGETQYF. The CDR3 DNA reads TGCGCCAGCAGCCCGACAGTTTCGGGAGAGACCCAGTACTTC.

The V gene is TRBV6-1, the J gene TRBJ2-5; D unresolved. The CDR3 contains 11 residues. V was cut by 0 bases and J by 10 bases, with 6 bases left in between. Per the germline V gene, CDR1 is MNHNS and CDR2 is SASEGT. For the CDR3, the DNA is TGTGCCAGCAGTGAAGCGAAGAACCAGTACTTC. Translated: CASSEAKNQYF.

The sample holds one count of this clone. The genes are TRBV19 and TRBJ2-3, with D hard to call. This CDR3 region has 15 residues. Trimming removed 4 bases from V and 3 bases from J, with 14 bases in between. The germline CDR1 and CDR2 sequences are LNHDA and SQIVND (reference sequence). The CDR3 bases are TGTGCCAGTAGTACGTCCGATCCGCGGACAGATACGCAGTATTTT. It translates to CASSTSDPRTDTQYF.

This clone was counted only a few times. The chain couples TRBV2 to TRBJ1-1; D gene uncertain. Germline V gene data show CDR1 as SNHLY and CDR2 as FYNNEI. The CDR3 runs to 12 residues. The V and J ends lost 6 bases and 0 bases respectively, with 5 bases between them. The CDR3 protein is CASRVMNTEAFF. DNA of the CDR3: TGTGCCAGCAGGGTAATGAACACTGAAGCTTTCTTT.

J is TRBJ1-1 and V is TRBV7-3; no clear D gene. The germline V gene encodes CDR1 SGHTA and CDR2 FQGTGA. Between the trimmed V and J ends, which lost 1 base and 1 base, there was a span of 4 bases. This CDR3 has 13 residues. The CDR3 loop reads CASSLMQNTEAFF. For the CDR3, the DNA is TGTGCCAGCAGCTTAATGCAGAACACTGAAGCTTTCTTT. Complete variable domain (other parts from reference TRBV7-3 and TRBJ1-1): GAGVSQTPSNKVTEKGKYVELRCDPISGHTALYWYRQSLGQGPEFLIYFQGTGAADDSGLPNDRFFAVRPEGSVSTLKIQRTERGDSAVYLCASSLMQNTEAFFGQGTRLTVV.

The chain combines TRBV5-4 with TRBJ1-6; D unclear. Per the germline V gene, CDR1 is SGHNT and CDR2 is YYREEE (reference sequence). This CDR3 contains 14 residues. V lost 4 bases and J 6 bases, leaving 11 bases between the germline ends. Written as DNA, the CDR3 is TGTGCCAGCAGCCTGGGCGCGTCTAATTCACCCCTCCACTTT. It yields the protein CASSLGASNSPLHF. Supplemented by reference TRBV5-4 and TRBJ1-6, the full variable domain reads ETGVTQSPTHLIKTRGQQVTLRCSSQSGHNTVSWYQQALGQGPQFIFQYYREEENGRGNFPPRFSGLQFPNYSSELNVNALELDDSALYLCASSLGASNSPLHFGNGTRLTVT.

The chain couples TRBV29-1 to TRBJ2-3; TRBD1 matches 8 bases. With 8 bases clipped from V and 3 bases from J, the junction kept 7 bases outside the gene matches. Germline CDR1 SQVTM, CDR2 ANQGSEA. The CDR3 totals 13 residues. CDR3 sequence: CSFGQGGTDTQYF. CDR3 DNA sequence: TGCAGCTTCGGACAGGGAGGAACAGATACGCAGTATTTT.

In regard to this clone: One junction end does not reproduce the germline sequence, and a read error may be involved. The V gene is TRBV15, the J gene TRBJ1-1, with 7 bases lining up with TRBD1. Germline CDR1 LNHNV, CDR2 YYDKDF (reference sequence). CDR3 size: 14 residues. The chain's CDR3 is CATSRVTGNAEAFF. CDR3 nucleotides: TGTGCCACCAGCAGAGTGACAGGGAACGCTGAAGCTTTCTTT.

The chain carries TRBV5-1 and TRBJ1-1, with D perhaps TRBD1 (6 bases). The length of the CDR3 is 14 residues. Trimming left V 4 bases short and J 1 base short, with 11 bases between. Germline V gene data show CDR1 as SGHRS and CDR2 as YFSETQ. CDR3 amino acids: CASSATGTNTEAFF. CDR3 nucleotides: TGCGCCAGCAGCGCGACAGGCACGAACACTGAAGCTTTCTTT.

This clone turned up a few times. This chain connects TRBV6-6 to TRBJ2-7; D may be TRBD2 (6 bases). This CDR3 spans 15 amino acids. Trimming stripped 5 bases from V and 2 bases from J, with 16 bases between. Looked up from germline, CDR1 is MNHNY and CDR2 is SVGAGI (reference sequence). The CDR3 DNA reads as TGTGCCAGCAGTAACCGGGACTTTAAAACCTACGAGCAGTACTTC. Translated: CASSNRDFKTYEQYF.

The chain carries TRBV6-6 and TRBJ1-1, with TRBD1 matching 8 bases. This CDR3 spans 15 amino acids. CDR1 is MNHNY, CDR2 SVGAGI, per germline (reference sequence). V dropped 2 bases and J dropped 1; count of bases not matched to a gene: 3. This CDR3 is CASSYHGQGNTEAFF. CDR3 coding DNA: TGTGCCAGCAGTTACCACGGACAGGGGAACACTGAAGCTTTCTTT.

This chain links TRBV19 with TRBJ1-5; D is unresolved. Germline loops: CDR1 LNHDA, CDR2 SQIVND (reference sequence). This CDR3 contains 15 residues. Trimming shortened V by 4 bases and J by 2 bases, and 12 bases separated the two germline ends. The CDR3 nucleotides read TGTGCCAGTAGTAACTTGGACGGGGGCAATCAGCCCCAGCATTTT. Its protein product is CASSNLDGGNQPQHF.

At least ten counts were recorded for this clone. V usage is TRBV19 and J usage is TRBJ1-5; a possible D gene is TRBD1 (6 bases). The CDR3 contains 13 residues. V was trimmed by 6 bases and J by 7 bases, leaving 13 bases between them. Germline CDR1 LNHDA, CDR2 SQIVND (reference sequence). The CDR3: CASSQGKKQPQHF. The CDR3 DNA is TGTGCCAGTAGCCAGGGGAAAAAGCAGCCCCAGCATTTT. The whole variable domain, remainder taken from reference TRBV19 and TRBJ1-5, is DGGITQSPKYLFRKEGQNVTLSCEQNLNHDAMYWYRQDPGQGLRLIYYSQIVNDFQKGDIAEGYSVSREKKESFPLTVTSAQKNPTAFYLCASSQGKKQPQHFGDGTRLSIL.

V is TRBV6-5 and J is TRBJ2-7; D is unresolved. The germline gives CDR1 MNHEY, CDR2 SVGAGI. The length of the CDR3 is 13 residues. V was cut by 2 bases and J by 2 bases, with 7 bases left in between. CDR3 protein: CASSYEGAYEQYF. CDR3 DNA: TGTGCCAGCAGTTACGAAGGTGCCTACGAGCAGTACTTC.

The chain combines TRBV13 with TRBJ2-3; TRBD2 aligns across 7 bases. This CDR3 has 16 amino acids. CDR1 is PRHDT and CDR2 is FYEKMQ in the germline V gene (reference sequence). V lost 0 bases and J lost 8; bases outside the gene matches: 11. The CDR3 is CASSLGSTSAARTQYF. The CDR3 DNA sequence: TGTGCCAGCAGCTTAGGCAGCACTAGCGCGGCACGTACGCAGTATTTT.

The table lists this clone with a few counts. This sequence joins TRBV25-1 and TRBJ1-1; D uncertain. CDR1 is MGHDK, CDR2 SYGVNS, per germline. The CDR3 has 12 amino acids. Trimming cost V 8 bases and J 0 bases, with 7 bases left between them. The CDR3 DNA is TGTGCCAGCGGACCCATGAACACTGAAGCTTTCTTT. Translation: CASGPMNTEAFF.